The 2 T cell receptor beta chains in this list originate from one sample, sequenced in a study of cytomegalovirus exposure and HLA in healthy donors. The PCR used 60 Vbeta and 13 Jbeta primers. Clones were read by immunoSEQ multiplex PCR, and TCRdb kept only the in-frame ones, dropping some. Among about 63,000 clones listed, almost 75% were seen once. The specimen was PBMCs. The receptors stem from a man in his forties or fifties in good health and CMV-seronegative.

This chain links TRBV29-1 with TRBJ1-3; maybe TRBD1 (6 bases). The CDR3 runs to 14 residues. CDR1 is SQVTM, CDR2 ANQGSEA, per germline. Trimming removed 7 bases from V and 0 bases from J, with 13 bases in between. The CDR3 DNA follows: TGCAGCGATCACAACAGGGACTCTGGAAACACCATATATTTT. Protein: CSDHNRDSGNTIYF.

The chain uses TRBV7-2 and TRBJ1-2; 8 bases match TRBD1. The CDR3 runs 16 residues. V gave up 2 bases and J gave up 5 bases; unmatched junction bases: 10. Germline CDR1 reads SGHTA; CDR2 reads FQGNSA. The CDR3 DNA reads TGTGCCAGCAGCTTACAGACAGGGGTGGTAGGGTATGGCTACACCTTC. Its translation: CASSLQTGVVGYGYTF.